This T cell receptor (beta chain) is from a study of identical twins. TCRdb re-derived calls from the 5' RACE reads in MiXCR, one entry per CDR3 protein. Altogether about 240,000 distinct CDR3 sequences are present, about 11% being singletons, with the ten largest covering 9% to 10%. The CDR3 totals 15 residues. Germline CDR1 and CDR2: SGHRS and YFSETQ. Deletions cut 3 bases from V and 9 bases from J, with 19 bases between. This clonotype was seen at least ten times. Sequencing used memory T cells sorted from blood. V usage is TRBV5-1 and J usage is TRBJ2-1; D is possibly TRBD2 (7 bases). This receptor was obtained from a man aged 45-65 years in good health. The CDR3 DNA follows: TGCGCCAGCAGCTATCAAATAGGGGGGGATGGTGAGCAGTTCTTC. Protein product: CASSYQIGGDGEQFF.